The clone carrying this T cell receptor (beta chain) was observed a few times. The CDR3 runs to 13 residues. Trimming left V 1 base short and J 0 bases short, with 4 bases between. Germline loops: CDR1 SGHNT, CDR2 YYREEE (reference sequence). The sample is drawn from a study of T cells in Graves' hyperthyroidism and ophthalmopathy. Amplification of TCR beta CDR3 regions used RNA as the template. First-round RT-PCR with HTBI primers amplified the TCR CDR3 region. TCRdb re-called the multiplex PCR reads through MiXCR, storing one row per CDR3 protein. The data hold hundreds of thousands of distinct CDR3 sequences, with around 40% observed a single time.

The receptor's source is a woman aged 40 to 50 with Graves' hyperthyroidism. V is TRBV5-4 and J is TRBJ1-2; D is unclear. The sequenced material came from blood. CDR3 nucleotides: TGTGCCAGCAGCTTGTTGTCTAACTATGGCTACACCTTC. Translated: CASSLLSNYGYTF.